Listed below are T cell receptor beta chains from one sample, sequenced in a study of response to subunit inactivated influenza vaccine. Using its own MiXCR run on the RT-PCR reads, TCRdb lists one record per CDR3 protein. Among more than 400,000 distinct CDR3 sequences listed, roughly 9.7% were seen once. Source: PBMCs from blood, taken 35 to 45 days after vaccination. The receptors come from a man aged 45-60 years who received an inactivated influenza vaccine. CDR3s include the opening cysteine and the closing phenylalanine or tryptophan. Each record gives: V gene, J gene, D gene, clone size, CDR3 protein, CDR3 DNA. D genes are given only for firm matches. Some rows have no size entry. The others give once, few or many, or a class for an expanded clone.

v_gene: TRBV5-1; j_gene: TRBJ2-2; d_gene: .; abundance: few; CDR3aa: CASSSELGLTTGELFF; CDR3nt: TGCGCCAGCAGCTCTGAGCTTGGACTGACTACCGGGGAGCTGTTTTTT
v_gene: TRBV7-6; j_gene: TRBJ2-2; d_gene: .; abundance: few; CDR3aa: CASPRVGAPNTGELFF; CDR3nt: TGTGCCAGTCCCAGGGTCGGGGCTCCTAACACCGGGGAGCTGTTTTTT
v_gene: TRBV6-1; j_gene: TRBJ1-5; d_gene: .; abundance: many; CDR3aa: CASRVGGNQPQHF; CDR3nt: TGTGCCAGCAGAGTCGGGGGCAATCAGCCCCAGCATTTT
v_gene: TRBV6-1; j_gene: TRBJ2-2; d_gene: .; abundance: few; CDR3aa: CASSKRGSGNTGELFF; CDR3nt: TGTGCCAGCAGTAAACGAGGAAGCGGGAACACCGGGGAGCTGTTTTTT
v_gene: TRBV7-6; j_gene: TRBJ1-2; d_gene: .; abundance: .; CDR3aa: CASSLGAGNHYGYTF; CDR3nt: TGTGCCAGCAGCTTAGGGGCCGGGAACCACTATGGCTACACCTTC
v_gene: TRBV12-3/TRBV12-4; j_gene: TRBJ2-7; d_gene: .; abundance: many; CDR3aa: CASSSGWDRDFYEQYF; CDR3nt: TGTGCCAGCAGTTCGGGGTGGGACCGAGATTTCTACGAGCAGTACTTC
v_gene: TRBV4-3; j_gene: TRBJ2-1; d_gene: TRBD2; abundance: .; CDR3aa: CASSPIRGGVGEQFF; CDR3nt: TGCGCCAGCAGCCCAATAAGGGGAGGGGTGGGAGAGCAGTTCTTC
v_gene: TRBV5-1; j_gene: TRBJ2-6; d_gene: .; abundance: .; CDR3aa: CASSLGHIGTGANVLTF; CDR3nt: TGCGCCAGCAGCCTGGGACATATCGGAACTGGGGCCAACGTCCTGACTTTC
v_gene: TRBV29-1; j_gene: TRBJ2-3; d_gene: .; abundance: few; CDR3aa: CSVVGYRSFGQEFTDTQYF; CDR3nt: TGCAGCGTTGTAGGGTATCGTTCGTTCGGGCAGGAGTTCACAGATACGCAGTATTTT
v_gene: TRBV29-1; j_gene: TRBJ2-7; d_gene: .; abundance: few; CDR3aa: CSVESKESYEQYF; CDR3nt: TGCAGCGTTGAAAGTAAAGAGTCCTACGAGCAGTACTTC
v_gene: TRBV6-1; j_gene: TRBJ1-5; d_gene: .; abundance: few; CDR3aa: CASKGGGLGNQPQHF; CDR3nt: TGTGCCAGCAAAGGCGGAGGGTTGGGCAATCAGCCCCAGCATTTT
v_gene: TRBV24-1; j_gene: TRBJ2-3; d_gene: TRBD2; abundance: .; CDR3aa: CATSDLGLAESTDTQYF; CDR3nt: TGTGCCACCAGTGACCTGGGACTAGCGGAGAGCACAGATACGCAGTATTTT
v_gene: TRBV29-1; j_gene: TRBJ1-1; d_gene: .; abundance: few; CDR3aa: CSVDSMGRGAFF; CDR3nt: TGCAGCGTTGACTCTATGGGGCGCGGAGCTTTCTTT
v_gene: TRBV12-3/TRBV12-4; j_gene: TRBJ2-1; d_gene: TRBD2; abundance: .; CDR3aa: CASRGLAGGHEQFF; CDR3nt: TGTGCCAGCAGGGGACTAGCGGGAGGGCATGAGCAGTTCTTC
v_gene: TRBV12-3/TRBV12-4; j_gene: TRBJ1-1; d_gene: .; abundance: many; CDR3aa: CASSLPRVRRAFF; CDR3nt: TGTGCCAGCAGCCTCCCCCGGGTGAGGAGAGCTTTCTTT
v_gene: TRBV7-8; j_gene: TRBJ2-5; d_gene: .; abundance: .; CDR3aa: CASSYETRGQETQYF; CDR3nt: TGTGCCAGCAGTTACGAAACCCGGGGCCAAGAGACCCAGTACTTC
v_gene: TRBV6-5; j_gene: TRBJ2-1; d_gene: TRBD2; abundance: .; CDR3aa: CASSYSRGLAGGSEQFF; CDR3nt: TGTGCCAGCAGTTACTCGAGGGGACTAGCGGGAGGAAGTGAGCAGTTCTTC
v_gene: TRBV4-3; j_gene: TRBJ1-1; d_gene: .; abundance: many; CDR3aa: CASSQDFLGGTEAFF; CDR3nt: TGCGCCAGCAGCCAAGATTTTTTGGGTGGAACTGAAGCTTTCTTT
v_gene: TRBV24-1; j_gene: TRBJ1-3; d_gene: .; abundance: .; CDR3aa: CATSDPTLNTIYF; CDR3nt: TGTGCCACCAGTGACCCGACCCTAAACACCATATATTTT
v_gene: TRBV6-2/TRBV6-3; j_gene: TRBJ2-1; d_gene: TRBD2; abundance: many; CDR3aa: CASRLAGGNHNEQFF; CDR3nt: TGTGCCAGCAGATTAGCGGGAGGAAATCACAATGAGCAGTTCTTC
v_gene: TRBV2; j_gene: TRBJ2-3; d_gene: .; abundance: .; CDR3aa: CASSGALAWSTDTQYF; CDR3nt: TGTGCCAGCAGTGGAGCACTAGCCTGGAGCACAGATACGCAGTATTTT
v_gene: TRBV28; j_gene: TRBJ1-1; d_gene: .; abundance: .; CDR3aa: CASSRPGVNTEAFF; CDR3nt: TGTGCCAGCAGTAGACCCGGGGTGAACACTGAAGCTTTCTTT
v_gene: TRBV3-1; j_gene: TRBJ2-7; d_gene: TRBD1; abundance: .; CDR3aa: CASSATQGYEQYF; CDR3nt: TGTGCCAGCAGCGCCACACAGGGGTACGAGCAGTACTTC
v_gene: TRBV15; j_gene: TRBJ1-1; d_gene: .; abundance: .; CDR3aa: CATSRDLEANTEAFF; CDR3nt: TGTGCCACCAGCAGAGATCTTGAAGCGAACACTGAAGCTTTCTTT
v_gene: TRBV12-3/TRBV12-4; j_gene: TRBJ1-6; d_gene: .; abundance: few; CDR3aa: CASRTTGGGHNSPLHF; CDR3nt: TGTGCCAGCAGAACGACAGGAGGAGGACATAATTCACCCCTCCACTTT
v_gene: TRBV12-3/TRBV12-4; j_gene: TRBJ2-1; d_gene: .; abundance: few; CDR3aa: CASRDSSSYNEQFF; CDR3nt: TGTGCCAGCAGAGACAGCAGCTCCTACAATGAGCAGTTCTTC